The clone carrying this TCR beta chain has more than one count but fewer than ten. Its target is unknown. Other DNA sequences in this specimen translate into the identical CDR3. Expressed TCRB transcripts were sequenced after all isolated RNA was converted to cDNA. Naive, central memory and regulatory T cell samples came to a mean of approximately 4 million reads. This table comes from immunoSEQ multiplex PCR, and its TCRdb copy is limited to in-frame clones, with some not included. This sample yields 310,000 or so clones, of which 8% are seen a single time; around 0.45% belongs to the top ten. The data were taken from a study of beta chain features in type 1 diabetes. Study information: Age, gender and cell yields were alike across patients and healthy donors.

V was pared by 0 bases and J by 7 bases, with 13 bases between. Germline CDR1 is LGHNA and CDR2 is YNFKEQ. This CDR3 contains 15 residues. A single heparinised blood sample, averaging approximately 0.12 L, was obtained per donor. Whole-study findings and limits: Among patients with Type 1 diabetes, TCRB CDR3s were moderately but significantly shorter in every one of the four CD4+ subsets.

The V gene is TRBV4-2, the J gene TRBJ1-5; D may be TRBD1 (5 bases). The sample taken for sequencing was central memory CD4+ T cells from blood. The TCR sequence derives from a woman in her late teens or twenties in good health. The CDR3 loop reads CASSQDQGSGQPQHF. The DNA for the CDR3 is TGTGCCAGCAGCCAAGATCAGGGTTCGGGACAGCCCCAGCATTTT.